One sample yielded the 19 T cell receptor beta chains listed below, sequenced in a study of T-cell memory formation after mild COVID-19. TCRdb itself ran the 5' RACE reads through MiXCR, one entry per CDR3 protein. The table shows fewer than 400,000 distinct CDR3 sequences, with over 10% occurring only once. The source material was PBMCs or a T cell subset sorted from them (not recorded which). The receptor source for this set is a man aged 18 to 29 who had mild COVID-19 (a few samples of this study predate the infection). Cell type and time point are not known.

The sample holds a few counts of this clonotype. The chain has TRBV5-1 and TRBJ2-1, with D tentatively TRBD1 or TRBD2 (5 bases each). Germline CDR1 SGHRS, CDR2 YFSETQ. Trimming pared 3 bases from V and 11 bases from J, leaving 9 bases between. CDR3 length equals 11 residues. CDR3 bases: TGCGCCAGCAGCTCGCCGGGACAGCAGTTCTTC. It codes for CASSSPGQQFF.

The rearrangement uses TRBV7-9 and TRBJ2-1, with D uncertain. Trimming took 4 bases from V and 4 from J, leaving 17 bases between them. There are 16 residues in the CDR3. CDR1 is SEHNR, CDR2 FQNEAQ, per germline (reference sequence). CDR3 DNA: TGTGCCAGCAGCTGGCGAGATCCCCTTCCTTACAATGAGCAGTTCTTC. Its translation: CASSWRDPLPYNEQFF.

V usage is TRBV20-1 and J usage is TRBJ1-5; 7 nucleotides line up with TRBD1. V gave up 6 bases and J gave up 2 bases; unmatched junction bases: 7. CDR1 is DFQATT, CDR2 SNEGSKA, per germline (reference sequence). The CDR3 totals 14 residues. CDR3 sequence reads: CSAGGDRGNQPQHF. The CDR3 region has the DNA TGCAGTGCCGGTGGCGACAGGGGCAATCAGCCCCAGCATTTT.

This chain links TRBV10-3 with TRBJ1-1; D may be TRBD1 (6 bases). CDR1 ENHRY and CDR2 SYGVKD come from the germline V gene. The CDR3 is 12 residues long. Trimming took 6 bases from V and 7 from J, leaving 12 bases between them. CDR3 bases: TGTGCCATCAGCGAGGGGGGCCATGAAGCTTTCTTT. Protein sequence: CAISEGGHEAFF.

CDR3 amino acids: CSARGLQGQPQHF. DNA for the CDR3: TGCAGTGCTAGAGGTTTACAGGGCCAGCCCCAGCATTTT. The chain joins TRBV20-1 to TRBJ1-5; TRBD1 is a possible D gene (6 bases). Germline CDR1 is DFQATT and CDR2 is SNEGSKA (reference sequence). CDR3 length: 13 amino acids. The V gene lost 1 base and the J gene lost 7 bases, with 11 bases spanning the gap.

The gene calls are TRBV12-3 or TRBV12-4 and TRBJ2-2; 10 bases agree with TRBD2. CDR3 length: 16 residues. V trimming: 4 bases; J trimming: 2 bases; junction bases outside the gene matches: 4. CDR3 bases: TGTGCCAGCAGTTCCCCTAGCGGGGGAAACACCGGGGAGCTGTTTTTT. Encoded protein: CASSSPSGGNTGELFF.

This chain joins TRBV20-1 and TRBJ2-1; 7 bases map to TRBD2. The V gene's germline CDR1 is DFQATT and CDR2 SNEGSKA (reference sequence). This CDR3 has 14 residues. V gave up 1 base and J gave up 5 bases; unmatched junction bases: 5. The CDR3 loop is CSARVGGDDNEQFF. As DNA, the CDR3 is TGCAGTGCTAGAGTGGGGGGGGACGACAATGAGCAGTTCTTC.

The genes are TRBV6-5 and TRBJ2-5; weak D call: TRBD2 (6 bases). The germline gives CDR1 MNHEY, CDR2 SVGAGI. Trimming removed 5 bases from V and 1 base from J, with 8 bases in between. This CDR3 region has 13 residues. The CDR3: CASSTSSQETQYF. In nucleotides, the CDR3 is TGTGCCAGCAGTACTAGCAGCCAAGAGACCCAGTACTTC.

The chain uses TRBV25-1 and TRBJ1-5; D uncertain. Trimming pared 4 bases from V and 4 bases from J, leaving 11 bases between. The CDR3 contains 14 residues. Per germline, CDR1 MGHDK and CDR2 SYGVNS. The CDR3 DNA sequence: TGTGCCAGCAGTGCCGGGGTAGGGAATCAGCCCCAGCATTTT. Amino acids: CASSAGVGNQPQHF. Looking up the rest from reference TRBV25-1 and TRBJ1-5 gives the full variable domain: EADIYQTPRYLVIGTGKKITLECSQTMGHDKMYWYQQDPGMELHLIHYSYGVNSTEKGDLSSESTVSRIRTEHFPLTLESARPSHTSQYLCASSAGVGNQPQHFGDGTRLSIL.

The CDR3 nucleotides are TGTGCCAGCAGTTCGCTAGGACGGGGGGGCCAAAGGACAGATACGCAGTATTTT. The encoded protein is CASSSLGRGGQRTDTQYF. The chain recombines TRBV27 with TRBJ2-3, with 8 bases fitting TRBD2. The CDR3 sequence is 18 residues long. V was pared by 4 bases and J by 3 bases, with 15 bases of the junction left unmatched. Germline lookup yields CDR1 MNHEY and CDR2 SMNVEV (reference sequence).

This clonotype was counted at least ten times. CDR3 in amino acids: CASTLTEQETQYF. As DNA, the CDR3 is TGTGCCAGCACCCTGACGGAACAAGAGACCCAGTACTTC. V is TRBV6-2 or TRBV6-3 and J is TRBJ2-5; D remains ambiguous. Trimming cost V 7 bases and J 2 bases, with 11 bases left between them. This CDR3 region has 13 residues. Germline CDR1 and CDR2: MNHEY and SVGEGT.

In its sample, this clonotype was seen a few times. The chain links TRBV9 to TRBJ2-1, with 8 bases lining up with TRBD2. CDR1 and CDR2 (germline): SGDLS, YYNGEE. With 4 bases clipped from V and 10 bases from J, the junction kept 7 bases outside the gene matches. This CDR3 region has 13 residues. The CDR3 region is CASSSGGPREQFF. The CDR3 DNA sequence: TGTGCCAGCAGCTCGGGGGGGCCCCGGGAGCAGTTCTTC.

This chain uses TRBV7-3 with TRBJ2-1; 9 bases match TRBD2. V lost 4 bases and J lost 1; bases outside the gene matches: 5. This CDR3 has 16 amino acids. CDR1 and CDR2 from the germline V gene are SGHTA and FQGTGA. The CDR3 sequence is CASSSTSGSSYNEQFF. CDR3 DNA: TGTGCCAGCAGCTCGACTAGCGGATCATCCTACAATGAGCAGTTCTTC.

J is TRBJ2-1 and V is TRBV12-3 or TRBV12-4; 9 bases are a match to TRBD1. The junction had 9 bases not matched to a gene; V was cut back by 7 bases and J by 5 bases. The CDR3 length is 15 residues. Here the CDR3 reads CASTPSGQGNNEQFF. The CDR3 DNA sequence: TGTGCCAGCACTCCCTCGGGACAGGGTAACAATGAGCAGTTCTTC.

The J gene is TRBJ2-2, the V gene TRBV7-9; D assignment may be TRBD1 or TRBD2 (6 bases each). The V gene's germline CDR1 is SEHNR and CDR2 FQNEAQ (reference sequence). Between the trimmed V and J ends, which lost 6 bases and 8 bases, there was a span of 19 bases. The CDR3 extends over 15 amino acids. CDR3 region: CASRRDTNWPGELFF. Written as DNA, the CDR3 is TGTGCCAGCAGGCGGGACACAAACTGGCCGGGGGAGCTGTTTTTT.

The chain has TRBV5-1 and TRBJ1-2, with D possibly matching TRBD1 (6 bases). Looked up from germline, CDR1 is SGHRS and CDR2 is YFSETQ. V lost 0 bases and J lost 9, with 12 bases in between. The CDR3 has 13 amino acids. The CDR3 nucleotides are TGCGCCAGCAGCTTGGCCGTCCAGGGGAGCTACACCTTC. Protein sequence: CASSLAVQGSYTF.

This clonotype occurred a few times. The gene calls are TRBV20-1 and TRBJ1-1; 8 positions agree with TRBD1. CDR1 is DFQATT, CDR2 SNEGSKA, per germline (reference sequence). V shed 5 bases and J 5 bases; nucleotides not matched to a gene: 10. The CDR3 is 14 residues long. The CDR3 DNA follows: TGCAGTGCTCTAAAGACAGGGGTCGGAACTGAAGCTTTCTTT. Amino acid sequence: CSALKTGVGTEAFF.

This clonotype was detected a few times. V usage is TRBV4-3 and J usage is TRBJ1-5; D unresolved. The CDR3 extends over 14 amino acids. Between the trimmed V and J ends, which lost 3 bases and 5 bases, there was a span of 11 bases. Germline loops: CDR1 LGHNA, CDR2 YSLEER. This chain's CDR3 is CASSQNSLYQPQHF. In nucleotides, the CDR3 is TGCGCCAGCAGCCAGAACAGCCTATATCAGCCCCAGCATTTT.

V is TRBV30 and J is TRBJ2-7, with TRBD1 matching over 7 bases. Germline CDR1 and CDR2: GTSNPN and SVGIG (reference sequence). This CDR3 comprises 14 residues. V was pared by 1 base and J by 6 bases, with 9 bases of the junction left unmatched. In DNA form, the CDR3 reads TGTGCCTGGAGTGGACAGGGAGCAGCGTCCGAGCAGTACTTC. It encodes CAWSGQGAASEQYF.